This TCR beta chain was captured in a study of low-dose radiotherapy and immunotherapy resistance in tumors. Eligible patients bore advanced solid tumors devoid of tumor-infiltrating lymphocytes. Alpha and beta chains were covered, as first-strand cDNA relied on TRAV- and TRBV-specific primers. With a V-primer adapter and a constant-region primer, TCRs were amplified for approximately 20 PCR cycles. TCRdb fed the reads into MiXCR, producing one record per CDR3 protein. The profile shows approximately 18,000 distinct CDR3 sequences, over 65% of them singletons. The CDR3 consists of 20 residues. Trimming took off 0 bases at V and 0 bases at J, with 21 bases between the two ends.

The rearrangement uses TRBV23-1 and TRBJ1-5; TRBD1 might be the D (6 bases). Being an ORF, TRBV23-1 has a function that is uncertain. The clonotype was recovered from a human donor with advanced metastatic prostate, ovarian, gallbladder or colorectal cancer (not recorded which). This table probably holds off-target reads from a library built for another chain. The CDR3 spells CASSQSGQQPHIYSNQPQHF. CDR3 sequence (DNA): TGCGCCAGCAGTCAATCAGGACAGCAACCCCATATTTATAGCAATCAGCCCCAGCATTTT.